This T cell receptor (beta chain) originates from a study of cytomegalovirus exposure and HLA in healthy donors. At the level of the study: Earlier sequencing of some 180 million T cells yielded 100 million to 140 million unique TCR beta sequences.

Germline V CDR1 and CDR2: SGHRS, YFSETQ. V lost 4 bases and J 1 base, leaving 10 bases between the germline ends. The CDR3 runs to 14 residues. With regard to this clone: Antigen specificity is unknown.

Broader study findings: Rates of TCR association differed by HLA locus in a later analysis, with DRB1 highest and HLA-C lowest.

Amplification used 60 Vbeta primers and 13 Jbeta primers. Sequencing was performed with immunoSEQ multiplex PCR; in TCRdb, only in-frame clones are kept and a portion is missing. This listing includes around 75,000 clones. The chain is built from TRBV5-1 and TRBJ2-3; possibly TRBD2 for D (5 bases). Input material: PBMCs. This TCR was recovered from a man aged 50 to 59 in good health and CMV-seropositive. The CDR3 loop reads CASSPGLGTDTQYF. CDR3 nucleotides: TGCGCCAGCAGCCCCGGACTCGGCACAGATACGCAGTATTTT.